This T cell receptor beta chain was observed in a study of blood T cell repertoires in COVID-19. For the study at large: Researchers got acute and convalescent COVID-19 samples from the United States, Italy and Spain. PBMCs, B-cell-depleted T cells, or T cells provided the cDNA or gDNA that made up the material.

Germline lookup yields CDR1 SGHTA and CDR2 FQGNSA. The CDR3 has 15 amino acids. The J segment lost 0 bases and the V segment lost 5 bases, leaving 4 bases of the junction unmatched. Original processing methods: Reference gene primers were amplified, and this amplification served to estimate nucleated cell counts. Clones were sequenced by immunoSEQ multiplex PCR, and TCRdb holds only the in-frame ones, with some missing. V, J and clone size derive from that table, while D and trimming were established from the DNA sequence. The data hold approximately 220,000 clones, with approximately 78% observed a single time.

Sequencing used peripheral blood. The receptor's source is a woman of 80 years or more with acute or convalescent COVID-19. The chain joins TRBV7-2 to TRBJ2-7; 10 positions agree with TRBD2. CDR3: CASSPGLADSYEQYF. The CDR3 nucleotides read TGTGCCAGCAGCCCCGGACTAGCGGACTCCTACGAGCAGTACTTC.